This TCR beta chain was obtained from a study of CD8+CD57+ T cells in acquired aplastic anemia. Background on the study: The average for DNA from sorted CD4+ and CD8+ cells was around 3.5 ug.

The V and J ends lost 7 bases and 5 bases, in that order; junction bases with no gene match: 7. In germline, CDR1 is SQVTM, CDR2 ANQGSEA. The CDR3 extends over 12 amino acids. Profiling of TCR beta VDJ combinations and CDR3 sequences used genomic DNA as template. TCRdb fed the reads into MiXCR, producing one record per CDR3 protein. The data hold around 170,000 distinct CDR3 sequences, with 55% to 80% observed a single time. The sequenced sample consisted of sorted CD4+, CD8+, or CD8+CD57+ T cells (not recorded which) from PBMCs. The TCR comes from a human donor in good health. The chain carries TRBV29-1 and TRBJ1-2, with 7 bases that match TRBD1. This CDR3 is CSGRTGGYGYTF. CDR3 coding DNA: TGCAGCGGTAGGACAGGCGGTTATGGCTACACCTTC.